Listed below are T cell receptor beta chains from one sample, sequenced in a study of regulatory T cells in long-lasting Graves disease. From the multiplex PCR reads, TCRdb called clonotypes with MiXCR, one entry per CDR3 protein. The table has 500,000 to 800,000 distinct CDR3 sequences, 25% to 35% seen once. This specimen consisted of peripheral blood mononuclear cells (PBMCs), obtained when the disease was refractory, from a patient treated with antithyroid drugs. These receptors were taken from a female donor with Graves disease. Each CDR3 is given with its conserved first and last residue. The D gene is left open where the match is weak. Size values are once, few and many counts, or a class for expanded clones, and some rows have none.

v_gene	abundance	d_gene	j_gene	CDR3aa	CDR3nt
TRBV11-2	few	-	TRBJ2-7	CASSLGSRGLAYEQYF	TGTGCCAGCAGCTTAGGGTCCCGGGGACTGGCCTACGAGCAGTACTTC
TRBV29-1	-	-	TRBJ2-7	CSVASGPLSEQYF	TGCAGCGTTGCCTCCGGGCCCTTGAGCGAGCAGTACTTC
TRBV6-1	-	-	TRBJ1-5	CASSPSGGDQPQHF	TGTGCCAGCAGTCCTTCGGGGGGCGATCAGCCCCAGCATTTT
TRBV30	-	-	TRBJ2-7	CAWDIQGGHEQYF	TGTGCCTGGGATATCCAGGGCGGGCACGAGCAGTACTTC
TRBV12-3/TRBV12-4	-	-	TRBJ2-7	CASSLGGIKSEQYF	TGTGCCAGCAGCTTGGGGGGAATAAAGTCCGAGCAGTACTTC
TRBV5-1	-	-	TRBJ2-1	CASSTGTSFRDEQFF	TGCGCCAGCAGCACGGGTACGAGTTTTAGGGATGAGCAGTTCTTC
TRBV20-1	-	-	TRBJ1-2	CSADGYTF	TGCAGTGCTGATGGCTACACCTTC
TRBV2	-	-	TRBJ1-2	CASRGSGNGGYTF	TGTGCCAGCAGGGGCTCAGGAAATGGTGGCTACACCTTC
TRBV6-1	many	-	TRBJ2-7	CASSDLVGSYEQYF	TGTGCCAGCAGTGACCTAGTTGGTTCCTACGAGCAGTACTTC
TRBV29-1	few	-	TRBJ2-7	CSVLRGVGEQYF	TGCAGCGTTCTGAGGGGTGTGGGCGAGCAGTACTTC
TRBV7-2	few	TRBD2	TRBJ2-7	CASSSWTSGRSGEQYF	TGTGCCAGCAGCTCTTGGACTAGCGGGAGGTCTGGAGAGCAGTACTTC
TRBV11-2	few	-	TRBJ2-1	CASSSSNEQFF	TGTGCCAGCAGCTCTTCAAATGAGCAGTTCTTC
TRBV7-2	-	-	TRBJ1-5	CASSAPTVRGSQPQHF	TGTGCCAGCAGCGCCCCGACGGTCCGAGGCAGTCAGCCCCAGCATTTT
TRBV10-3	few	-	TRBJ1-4	CAISESVHMEKLFF	TGTGCCATCAGTGAGTCGGTTCATATGGAAAAACTGTTTTTT
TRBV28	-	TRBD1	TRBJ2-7	CASSLLMGQGGHEQYF	TGTGCCAGCAGTCTCCTGATGGGACAGGGGGGCCACGAGCAGTACTTC
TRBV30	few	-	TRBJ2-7	CAWGQVVTGEQYF	TGTGCCTGGGGCCAGGTCGTAACGGGGGAGCAGTACTTC
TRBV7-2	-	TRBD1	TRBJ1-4	CASSSPASDRVGEKLFF	TGTGCCAGCAGCTCTCCCGCGTCGGACAGGGTTGGGGAAAAACTGTTTTTT
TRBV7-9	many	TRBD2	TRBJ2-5	CASSGPRTSGRLETQYF	TGTGCCAGCAGCGGACCTAGGACTAGCGGGAGGCTGGAGACCCAGTACTTC
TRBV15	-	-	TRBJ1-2	CATSRPGTNYGYTF	TGTGCCACCAGCAGGCCGGGGACTAACTATGGCTACACCTTC
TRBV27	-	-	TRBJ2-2	CASSPPLTGNTGELFF	TGTGCCAGCAGTCCCCCCCTGACAGGGAACACCGGGGAGCTGTTTTTT
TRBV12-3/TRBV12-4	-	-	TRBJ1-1	CASTRVTGNTEAFF	TGTGCCAGCACCCGAGTCACGGGGAACACTGAAGCTTTCTTT
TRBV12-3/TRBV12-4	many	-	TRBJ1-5	CASSFEGESNQPQHF	TGTGCCAGCAGTTTCGAAGGGGAGAGCAATCAGCCCCAGCATTTT